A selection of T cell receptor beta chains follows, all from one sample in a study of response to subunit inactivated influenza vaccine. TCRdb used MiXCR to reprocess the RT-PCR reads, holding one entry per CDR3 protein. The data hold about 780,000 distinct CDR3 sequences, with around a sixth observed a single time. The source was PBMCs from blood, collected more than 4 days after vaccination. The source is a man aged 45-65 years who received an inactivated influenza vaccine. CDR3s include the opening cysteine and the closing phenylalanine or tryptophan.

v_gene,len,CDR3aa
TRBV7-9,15,CASSLTKTGGYEQYF
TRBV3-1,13,CASSQVRNSPLHF
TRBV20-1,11,CSALGHGGYTF
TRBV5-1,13,CASSWGQGNGYTF
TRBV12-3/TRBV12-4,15,CASSLLGVGTGELFF
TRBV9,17,CASSPPGHLWGYNEQFF
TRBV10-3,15,CAISEGTGSTDTQYF
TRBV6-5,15,CASSYSWQNTGELFF
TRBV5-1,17,CASSLFTGLAGAEEQFF
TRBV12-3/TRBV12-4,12,CASSSGVEKLFF
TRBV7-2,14,CASSHLPFQETQYF
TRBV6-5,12,CASSFLGEGYTF
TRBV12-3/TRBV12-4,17,CASLRGQAAILNTEAFF
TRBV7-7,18,CASSKRFAGAQGANVLTF
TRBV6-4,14,CASSPQLGSYEQYF
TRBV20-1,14,CSALGLASTDTQYF
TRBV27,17,CASSLLGTSGGDNEQFF
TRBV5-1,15,CASSLESGIKETQYF
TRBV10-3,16,CAISLTSGRGRNEQFF
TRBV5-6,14,CASSFWDYDNEQYF
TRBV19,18,CASSIEGLRSAGANVLTF
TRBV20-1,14,CSARDPAHQETQYF
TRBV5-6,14,CASNKRGRTYGYTF
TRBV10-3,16,CAISGNGAGETDTQYF
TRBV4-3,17,CASSQQKVAGDGGEQFF
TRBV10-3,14,CAVSGTGGTGELFF
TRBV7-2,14,CASSRQGDSETQYF
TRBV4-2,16,CASSQDRTGMNSPLHF
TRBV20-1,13,CSAREWGRETQYF
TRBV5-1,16,CASSTQLAGGRDEQFF
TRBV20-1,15,CSASRKGTMNTEAFF
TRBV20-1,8,CSPGEQYF
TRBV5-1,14,CASSPDSYGTEAFF
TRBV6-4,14,CASSVIGGNQPQHF
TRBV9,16,CASSVGTSVSYNEQFF
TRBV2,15,CASVLAITFQETQYF
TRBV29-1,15,CSVAGPSGRTETQYF
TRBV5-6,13,CASSRGQGIEEYF
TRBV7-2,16,CASRTGTGTGANVLTF
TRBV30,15,CAWSAPGTGTDTQYF
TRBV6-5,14,CASSYSAGSKPQHF
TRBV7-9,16,CASSLALSTGDTEAFF
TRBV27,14,CASSWSRGGETQYF
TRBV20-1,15,CSATRPRGANNEQFF
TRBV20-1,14,CSARRQGNTYEQYF
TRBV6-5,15,CASSSDRVNTGELFF
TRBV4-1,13,CASSQVGLVEQFF
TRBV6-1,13,CASSEGFVVEQYF
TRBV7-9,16,CASSLWTGGAYSPLHF
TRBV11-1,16,CASSELGQGNSDTQYF
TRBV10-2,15,CATKNPSFSSYEQYF
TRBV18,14,CASSPTANTGELFF
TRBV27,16,CASRSGRRLSNSPLHF